Below are 19 T cell receptor beta chains sequenced from a single sample in a study of identical twins. Each CDR3 protein gets one entry after TCRdb re-called the 5' RACE reads with MiXCR. The repertoire holds around 480,000 distinct CDR3 sequences, with over 12% as singletons. A further study also used this sample, focusing on yellow fever vaccine responses in identical twins.

The sample comprised CD4+ T cells sorted from blood. The receptors were gathered from a woman aged 18-29 years in good health.

V usage is TRBV9 and J usage is TRBJ2-1; maybe TRBD2 (6 bases). Germline lookup yields CDR1 SGDLS and CDR2 YYNGEE. V lost 4 bases and J lost 2, with 16 bases in between. CDR3 length: 16 residues. The CDR3 bases are TGTGCCAGCAGCACTCATGGCGGGGTAACCTACAATGAGCAGTTCTTC. This encodes CASSTHGGVTYNEQFF.

This clonotype was seen a handful of times. The J gene is TRBJ2-4, the V gene TRBV12-3 or TRBV12-4; no clear D gene. This CDR3 is built from 14 residues. The germline V and J ends were trimmed by 3 bases and 6 bases, with 12 bases remaining between them. CDR3 in amino acids: CASSFSVNGNIQYF. In nucleotides, the CDR3 is TGTGCCAGCAGTTTCTCAGTGAATGGAAACATTCAGTACTTC.

The chain is built from TRBV2 and TRBJ2-7; 11 positions match TRBD1. V was clipped by 0 bases and J by 3 bases; unmatched bases: 1. This CDR3 is built from 15 residues. CDR1 SNHLY and CDR2 FYNNEI come from the germline V gene. CDR3 amino acids: CASSEAGTGGYEQYF. The DNA for the CDR3 is TGTGCCAGCAGTGAAGCTGGGACAGGGGGCTACGAGCAGTACTTC.

In its sample, this clonotype was seen a few times. The rearrangement joins TRBV11-2 to TRBJ2-1; 8 bases fit TRBD2. This CDR3 has 15 amino acids. Germline CDR1 is SGHAT and CDR2 is FQNNGV. The V and J ends lost 5 bases and 5 bases, in that order; junction bases with no gene match: 8. The CDR3 DNA is TGTGCCAGCAGCACACGGACTAGCTCTAACAATGAGCAGTTCTTC. Its translation: CASSTRTSSNNEQFF.

This clonotype was detected only a few times. As DNA, the CDR3 is TGTGCCAGCAGCCAACACCCTTTGACGCGGGCGGGTATGGAGCAGTACTTC. Translation: CASSQHPLTRAGMEQYF. The genes are TRBV14 and TRBJ2-7; D possibly corresponds to TRBD2 (5 bases). Trimming stripped 2 bases from V and 7 bases from J, with 24 bases between. The CDR3 is 17 amino acids. Germline loops: CDR1 SGHDN, CDR2 FVKESK.

A few counts support this clonotype. This chain uses TRBV6-2 or TRBV6-3 with TRBJ2-3; D is undetermined. Germline V gene data show CDR1 as MNHEY and CDR2 as SVGEGT. The germline V and J ends were trimmed by 3 bases and 4 bases, with 5 bases remaining between them. CDR3 length equals 12 residues. CDR3 amino acids: CASSYAPDTQYF. In DNA form, the CDR3 reads TGTGCCAGCAGTTATGCCCCAGATACGCAGTATTTT.

This chain joins TRBV28 and TRBJ2-7, with D perhaps TRBD1 (5 bases). The V gene lost 5 bases and the J gene lost 3 bases, with 8 bases spanning the gap. The CDR3 spans 12 residues. Germline values: CDR1 MDHEN, CDR2 SYDVKM. The CDR3 DNA reads TGTGCCAGCAGTATACAGGACTACGAGCAGTACTTC. It yields the protein CASSIQDYEQYF.

The V gene is TRBV15, the J gene TRBJ1-4, with no clear D. The germline gives CDR1 LNHNV, CDR2 YYDKDF (reference sequence). This CDR3 comprises 13 residues. V was shortened by 5 bases and J by 8 bases, with 12 bases between the two germline ends. The CDR3 is CATSPGRGEKLFF. In DNA, the CDR3 is TGTGCCACCAGCCCAGGCCGAGGCGAAAAACTGTTTTTT.

J is TRBJ2-7 and V is TRBV29-1, with 10 bases identical to TRBD2. Germline V gene lookup returns CDR1 SQVTM and CDR2 ANQGSEA. CDR3 length equals 15 residues. Unmatched junction bases numbered 7, after V lost 4 bases and J lost 1 base. CDR3 in amino acids: CSVVEGLAHSYEQYF. CDR3 nucleotide sequence: TGCAGCGTTGTCGAGGGACTAGCGCATTCCTACGAGCAGTACTTC.

This chain links TRBV2 with TRBJ2-2; 9 nucleotides agree with TRBD1. The CDR3 runs to 15 residues. Trimming removed 9 bases from V and 0 bases from J; junction bases left unmatched: 5. Germline V gene data show CDR1 as SNHLY and CDR2 as FYNNEI. CDR3 sequence: CASSRQGANTGELFF. For the CDR3, the DNA is TGTGCCAGTTCCCGACAGGGGGCGAACACCGGGGAGCTGTTTTTT.

The chain is built from TRBV4-1 and TRBJ2-7; TRBD1 might be the D (5 bases). V dropped 4 bases and J dropped 1 base, with 14 bases sitting between them. The CDR3 runs 15 residues. Germline assignment: CDR1 MGHRA and CDR2 YSYEKL. This chain's CDR3 is CASSRGQGLSYEQYF. DNA for the CDR3: TGCGCCAGCAGCCGAGGACAAGGGCTGTCCTACGAGCAGTACTTC.

This clonotype was seen a handful of times. V is TRBV10-2 and J is TRBJ2-1; TRBD2 agrees at 11 bases. V gave up 6 bases and J gave up 7 bases; unmatched junction bases: 5. Germline V gives CDR1 WSHSY, CDR2 SAAADI. CDR3 length equals 14 residues. Here the CDR3 reads CASRLAGESNEQFF. CDR3 DNA sequence: TGCGCCAGCAGACTAGCGGGAGAGTCGAATGAGCAGTTCTTC.

J is TRBJ2-5 and V is TRBV7-2, with TRBD2 identical over 10 bases. V lost 0 bases and J lost 5; bases outside the gene matches: 3. Germline values: CDR1 SGHTA, CDR2 FQGNSA. This CDR3 contains 15 residues. CDR3 nucleotide sequence: TGTGCCAGCAGCTTAGCGGGAGCGGGGGGGGAGACCCAGTACTTC. Translating gives CASSLAGAGGETQYF.

This clonotype was seen a few times. The rearrangement joins TRBV11-2 to TRBJ2-7; either TRBD1 or TRBD2 may fit D (5 bases each). This CDR3 region has 15 residues. Trimming left V 6 bases short and J 4 bases short, with 19 bases between. Germline CDR1 reads SGHAT; CDR2 reads FQNNGV. CDR3 in DNA: TGTGCCAGCAGACCAACTTGGGACGCCCATTACGAGCAGTACTTC. Protein: CASRPTWDAHYEQYF.

J is TRBJ2-1 and V is TRBV29-1, with D possibly TRBD1 on 5 matching bases. Deletions cut 4 bases from V and 0 bases from J, with 10 bases between. This CDR3 is built from 14 residues. Germline lookup yields CDR1 SQVTM and CDR2 ANQGSEA. This CDR3 reads CSVARVSSYNEQFF. The DNA for the CDR3 is TGCAGCGTTGCCAGGGTTAGCTCCTACAATGAGCAGTTCTTC.

This clonotype came up many times. The chain uses TRBV29-1 and TRBJ2-3; perhaps TRBD2 as D (5 bases). V gave up 7 bases and J gave up 13 bases, with 18 bases separating them. The CDR3 spans 11 residues. CDR1 and CDR2 (germline): SQVTM, ANQGSEA. The CDR3 DNA is TGCAGCGCCGACGACCTCTTGGGAGAGTATTTT. Translating it yields CSADDLLGEYF.

In this sample, this clonotype turned up many times. The V and J genes are TRBV29-1 and TRBJ2-5; D is undetermined. The V end lost 2 bases, the J end lost 4 bases, and 11 bases lay between the germline ends. The CDR3 totals 13 residues. Per germline, CDR1 SQVTM and CDR2 ANQGSEA. CDR3 nucleotides: TGCAGCGTTGAACTAAGTCGAACAGAGACCCAGTACTTC. The encoded protein is CSVELSRTETQYF.

This chain uses TRBV6-1 with TRBJ2-7; 7 bases map to TRBD2. Losses at the gene ends were 7 bases for V and 5 bases for J; bases not matched to a gene: 11. There are 14 residues in the CDR3. Germline V lookup: CDR1 MNHNS, CDR2 SASEGT. The CDR3 bases are TGTGCCAGCAACCCGGGCGGGAGCCCCCACGAGCAGTACTTC. Protein sequence: CASNPGGSPHEQYF.

This clonotype was counted a few times. The chain recombines TRBV20-1 with TRBJ1-4, with TRBD1 as a possible D gene (6 bases). This CDR3 is built from 14 residues. CDR1 and CDR2 (germline): DFQATT, SNEGSKA (reference sequence). Trimming took off 6 bases at V and 1 base at J, with 12 bases between the two ends. The CDR3 protein is CSARGGGTNEKLFF. In DNA, the CDR3 is TGCAGTGCCCGTGGAGGGGGAACTAATGAAAAACTGTTTTTT.